The entry that follows covers one TCR beta chain sequence. Its target antigen remains unknown. Base qualities are not recorded, but no much larger clone differs from it by a single base. cDNA synthesis used template-switch 5'RACE with a primer carrying a 10-nucleotide random unique molecular identifier tagging each TCR transcript. Every sequencing run covered 15-18 subjects and yielded more than 200 million TCR-beta sequences. Total RNA was extracted with the RNeasy kit. The KAPA Real-time Library Amplification kit was used to amplify TCR-beta VDJ regions with primers targeting the TCR constant region and the 5'RACE anchor. Sample indexes and Illumina adaptors were added in a first PCR, and a second PCR then increased library yield. After purification with Ampure beads, the TCR product of roughly 650 bp was size-selected on a 2% E-gel SizeSelection system. Library quality was checked on a Bioanalyzer, concentration was measured with Qubit, and libraries were quantified with the Kapa Library Quantification kit before pooling. Libraries were sequenced paired-end 2 x 150 bp on an Illumina HiSeq 2500. To increase sequence diversity, about 24-32% phiX was spiked into each library pool. As for how the authors treated the data: The UMI-based MiGEC pipeline processed quality-filtered reads and removed over 75% of raw TCR sequences during error correction. IMGT germline references were used for aligning VDJ genes, and each clonotype was defined as a unique CDR3 amino acid sequence together with its V-J genes. Clonal expansion, Shannon diversity, and CDR3 relatedness (CalcPairwiseDistances, ClusterSamples) were evaluated with VDJtools, and phylogenetic trees were built with CLCbio workbench. A clone was classed as expanded if it had 8 or more unique UMIs, a cutoff based on coefficient-of-variation modelling across technical triplicates. TCRdb itself trimmed the public reads at Q25 with fastp, ran MiXCR and retained productive beta chains. Rows with one shared CDR3 protein collapse into an entry with the most common genes and DNA. The V and J calls shown here were made by TCRdb, not taken from the authors' results. Across this sample there are about 99,000 distinct CDR3 sequences, with roughly 10% seen only once. The ten largest clones take up 3.1% of the sample.

This entry belongs to a study of neurological immune-mediated disorders (dated by TCRdb to about 2019). Background for the entire study: Peripheral blood TCR-beta repertoires from patients with HTLV-I-associated myelopathy (HAM/TSP), patients with multiple sclerosis, and healthy controls were compared in the study using UMI-based sequencing. Alongside PBMC samples, the set of around 99 TCR-beta libraries contained longitudinal samples, technical triplicates, and paired CD4+ and CD8+ T-cell subsets that had been sorted. Each longitudinal HAM/TSP and healthy donor was sampled at 3 time-points spaced at roughly 3-40 month intervals. The cohort comprised about 71 subjects: roughly 14 HAM/TSP patients, some 34 multiple sclerosis patients and about 20 healthy controls.

At the junction V is shortened by 3 bases and J by 5 bases, with 10 bases in between. CDR1 and CDR2, looked up from the germline V gene, are SNHLY and FYNNEI. Measured from the cysteine to the phenylalanine, the CDR3 is 13 residues long. CDR3 DNA is the only sequence kept; it has 39 bases, read in frame from the first base. The paper as a whole reports these results and caveats: No identical CDR3 amino acid sequences were shared among expanded clones across subjects, suggesting private TCR-beta repertoires in all groups. TCR clonal expansion was highest in HAM/TSP patients and lowest in MS patients, with MS patients falling below even healthy controls.

The time point label on this specimen signifies: longitudinal time-point 3. Unsorted PBMC libraries were generated from 2 million PBMCs stored in RNAlater at -80 °C until RNA extraction. Peripheral blood was subjected to Ficoll-Hypaque density gradient centrifugation to isolate PBMCs, which were then cryopreserved in liquid nitrogen. The sequence was collected from a female donor with HTLV-1-associated myelopathy (HAM/TSP). The chain uses TRBV2 and TRBJ1-1; tentative D gene TRBD1, with 5 bases matching. Specimen: PBMCs. The nucleotide sequence reads TGTGCCAGCAGTGACAGGGCGGGTACTGAAGCTTTCTTT. Its translation reads: CASSDRAGTEAFF.